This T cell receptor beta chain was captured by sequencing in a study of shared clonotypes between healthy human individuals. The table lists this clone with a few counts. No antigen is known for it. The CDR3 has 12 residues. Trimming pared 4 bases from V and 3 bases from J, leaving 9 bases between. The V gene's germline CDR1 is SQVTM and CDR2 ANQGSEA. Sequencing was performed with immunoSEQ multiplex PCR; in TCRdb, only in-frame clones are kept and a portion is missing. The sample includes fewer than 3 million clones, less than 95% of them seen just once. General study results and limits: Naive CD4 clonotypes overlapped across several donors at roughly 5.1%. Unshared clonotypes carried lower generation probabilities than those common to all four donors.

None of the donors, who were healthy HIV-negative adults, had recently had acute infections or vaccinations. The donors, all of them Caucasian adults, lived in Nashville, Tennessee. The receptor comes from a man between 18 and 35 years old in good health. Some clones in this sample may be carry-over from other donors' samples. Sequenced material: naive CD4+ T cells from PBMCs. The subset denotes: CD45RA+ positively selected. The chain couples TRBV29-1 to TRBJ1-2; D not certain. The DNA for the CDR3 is TGCAGCGTTGGTCAGCAGGACTATGGCTACACCTTC. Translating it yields CSVGQQDYGYTF.